This T cell receptor beta chain was profiled in a study of post-analysis software for immune sequencing data. Notes on the study in general: Strong co-clustering by F measure was seen for same-batch samples. Significantly lower normalized Chao1 diversity was seen in multiple sclerosis patients than in controls. Patients carried roughly five TRBV segments more frequently than controls did, and TRBV5-6, TRBV5-1 and TRBV20-1 were among them.

Tagging with unique molecular identifiers was a feature of the TCR beta cDNA libraries. Between about 1 and 11 million T cells gave rise to some 490,000 cDNA molecules. TCRdb passed the PCR reads through MiXCR, listing each CDR3 protein once. The sample includes some 890,000 distinct CDR3 sequences, roughly 58% seen only once; the top ten take approximately 4.4%. The V segment lost 2 bases and the J segment 4 bases; nucleotides outside the gene matches: 9. The CDR3 covers 16 residues. Per germline, CDR1 SGHRS and CDR2 YFSETQ. With respect to this clonotype: Its target is unknown.

The rearrangement joins TRBV5-1 to TRBJ2-3; 8 bases match TRBD2. This TCR derives from a girl between 10 and 17 years old with multiple sclerosis. Sequencing was performed on blood. The chain's CDR3 is CASSLHTGSGADTQYF. Written as DNA, the CDR3 is TGCGCCAGCAGCTTACATACGGGTAGCGGGGCAGATACGCAGTATTTT.